This T cell receptor (beta chain) stems from a study of blood T cell repertoires in COVID-19 (dated by TCRdb to about 2020). Describing the broader study: Collaborator samples came from the United States, Italy and Spain and covered acute and convalescent phases of COVID-19. The dataset comprised deeply sampled blood TCRbeta repertoires from subjects exposed to, actively infected with, or recovered from COVID-19. The material from the prospective study consisted of cDNA or gDNA derived from T cells, B-cell-depleted T cells, or PBMCs. HLA class I and class II types, where available, came from metadata supplied by the sample provider rather than from assay-based typing. The repertoires were made available in a free public database intended to serve as a resource for research on the immune response to SARS-CoV-2. The samples were drawn from the first 160 participants of the ongoing ImmuneRACE study and from roughly 1,300 subjects provided by 6 global collaborators. The sample metadata nearly always contained a de-identified subject ID, COVID-19 status, age in years and sex. General conclusions and limits of the study: Clinical and demographic metadata were provided uncurated, with the amount varying by source and participant.

Each collaborating institution followed its own protocols to collect whole blood in K2EDTA tubes. For TCRbeta analysis, collaborators shipped samples as frozen whole blood, isolated PBMCs, or DNA extracted from either of those sample types. A word on this clone: This receptor's antigen is unknown. Base-call qualities are not available, and no considerably larger clone is one nucleotide away.

The V and J ends are trimmed by 6 bases and 4 bases, leaving 15 bases between them. Sequences MNHEY (CDR1) and SMNVEV (CDR2) are obtained from the germline V gene (reference sequence). Reading from cysteine to phenylalanine, the CDR3 counts 14 amino acids. The kept DNA is CDR3 alone, 42 bases in frame from the first base. TCRbeta CDR3 regions were amplified from genomic DNA by means of the immunoSEQ Assay, a bias-controlled multiplex PCR. The published analysis was carried out like this. The number of nucleated cells in each sample was estimated from the amplification of reference gene primers within the assay. To quantify the absolute abundance of each unique TCRbeta CDR3 rearrangement, sequence reads were collapsed and filtered. For each sample, productive Simpson clonality was calculated as the square root of Simpson's diversity index over productive rearrangements. The table was pulled from immuneACCESS by TCRdb, which kept in-frame rearrangements only. Such tables lose some clones; where checked, under half of the loss comes from unresolved V genes, and the rest has no known cause. V, J and clone size were drawn from that table, and D and trimming were deduced from the DNA. This sample is represented by about 250,000 clones; about 80% of them were singletons. The ten top clones hold roughly 10% of the sample.

This clonotype originated in a man aged 80 or over with acute or convalescent COVID-19. The sequencing input was peripheral blood. The chain joins TRBV27 to TRBJ2-5, with an unclear D gene assignment. The CDR3 amino acid sequence is: CASSPFGTGETQYF. The DNA sequence is as follows: TGTGCCAGCAGCCCATTCGGCACGGGAGAGACCCAGTACTTC.